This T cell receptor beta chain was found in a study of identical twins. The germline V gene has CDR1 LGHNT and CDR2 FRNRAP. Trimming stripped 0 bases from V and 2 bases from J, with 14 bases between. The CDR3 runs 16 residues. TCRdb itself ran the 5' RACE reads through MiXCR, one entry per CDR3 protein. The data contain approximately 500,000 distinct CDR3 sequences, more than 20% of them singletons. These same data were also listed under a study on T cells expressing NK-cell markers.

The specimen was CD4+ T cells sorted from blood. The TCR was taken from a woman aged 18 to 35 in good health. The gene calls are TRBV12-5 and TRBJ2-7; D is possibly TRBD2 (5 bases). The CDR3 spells CASGLVRGSRAYEQYF. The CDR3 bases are TGTGCTAGTGGTTTGGTACGAGGGAGTAGAGCCTACGAGCAGTACTTC. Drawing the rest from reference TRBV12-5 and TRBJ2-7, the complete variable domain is DARVTQTPRHKVTEMGQEVTMRCQPILGHNTVFWYRQTMMQGLELLAYFRNRAPLDDSGMPKDRFSAEMPDATLATLKIQPSEPRDSAVYFCASGLVRGSRAYEQYFGPGTRLTVT.